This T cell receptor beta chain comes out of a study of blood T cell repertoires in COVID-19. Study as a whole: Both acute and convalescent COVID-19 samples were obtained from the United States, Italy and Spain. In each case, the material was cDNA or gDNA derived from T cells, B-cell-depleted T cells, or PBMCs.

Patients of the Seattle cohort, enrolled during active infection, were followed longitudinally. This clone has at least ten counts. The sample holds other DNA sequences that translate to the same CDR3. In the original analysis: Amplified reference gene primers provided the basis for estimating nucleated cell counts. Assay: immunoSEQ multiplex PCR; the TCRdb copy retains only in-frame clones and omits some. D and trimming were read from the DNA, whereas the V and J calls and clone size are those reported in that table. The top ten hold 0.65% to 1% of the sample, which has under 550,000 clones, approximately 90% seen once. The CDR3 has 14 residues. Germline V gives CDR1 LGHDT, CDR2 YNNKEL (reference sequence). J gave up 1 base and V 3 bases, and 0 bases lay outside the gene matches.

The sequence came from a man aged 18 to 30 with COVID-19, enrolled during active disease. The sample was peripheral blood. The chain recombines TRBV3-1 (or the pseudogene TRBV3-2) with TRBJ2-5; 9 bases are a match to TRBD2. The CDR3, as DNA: TGTGCCAGCAGCCAGACTAGCGGCCAAGAGACCCAGTACTTC. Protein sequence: CASSQTSGQETQYF.